The 22 T cell receptor beta chains given below trace back to one sample, sequenced in a study of blood T cell repertoires in COVID-19. TCRdb's table, derived via immunoSEQ multiplex PCR, lists solely in-frame clones and lacks some. The sample has about 64,000 clones, approximately 83% seen once. The sample was peripheral blood. The receptors come from a man aged 40-55 years with acute or convalescent COVID-19.

This clone has more than one count but fewer than ten. Other DNA sequences in this specimen translate into the identical CDR3. The V call is TRBV7-2, the J call TRBJ1-3; 8 nucleotides agree with TRBD1. Germline CDR1 reads SGHTA; CDR2 reads FQGNSA. The V gene end was trimmed by 3 bases and the J gene end by 3 bases; junction bases not matched to a gene: 4. The CDR3 extends over 15 amino acids. The CDR3 loop is CASSFGQGSGNTIYF. The DNA for the CDR3 is TGTGCCAGCAGCTTTGGACAGGGAAGTGGAAACACCATATATTTT.

This sequence joins TRBV18 and TRBJ1-1, with a possible D match to TRBD1 (6 bases). The germline V gene has CDR1 KGHSH and CDR2 LQKENI. This CDR3 is 14 amino acids long. Trimming pared 4 bases from V and 3 bases from J, leaving 12 bases between. The CDR3 DNA reads TGTGCCAGCTCACTAAGACAGGCCGACACTGAAGCTTTCTTT. It encodes CASSLRQADTEAFF.

The V and J genes are TRBV7-9 and TRBJ2-5, with D possibly matching TRBD1 (6 bases). In germline, CDR1 is SEHNR, CDR2 FQNEAQ (reference sequence). The CDR3 sequence is 14 residues long. The germline V and J ends were trimmed by 4 bases and 4 bases, with 13 bases remaining between them. The CDR3 reads CASSSSGTIETQYF. The CDR3 bases are TGTGCCAGCAGCTCTTCCGGGACAATAGAGACCCAGTACTTC.

This rearrangement joins TRBV3-1 (or the pseudogene TRBV3-2) to TRBJ1-5; TRBD1 agrees at 10 bases. J lost 2 bases, V lost 5 bases, and 6 bases had no gene match. This CDR3 region has 16 residues. CDR1 is LGHDT and CDR2 is YNNKEL in the germline V gene (reference sequence). The CDR3 coding sequence is TGTGCCAGCAGCAGCACCGGGACAGGGGGCAATCAGCCCCAGCATTTT. As protein: CASSSTGTGGNQPQHF.

The DNA of the CDR3 is TGTGCCATCAGGAATGACAGGGGGGTGAGCAATGAGCAGTTCTTC. The encoded protein is CAIRNDRGVSNEQFF. The rearrangement joins TRBV10-3 to TRBJ2-1; 9 bases are a match to TRBD1. The CDR3 has 15 residues. Germline loops: CDR1 ENHRY, CDR2 SYGVKD. Trimming at V came to 6 bases and at J to 6 bases, leaving 9 bases not matched to a gene.

The chain employs TRBV2 and TRBJ2-1, with D maybe TRBD2 (6 bases). CDR3 length: 16 amino acids. The germline V gene has CDR1 SNHLY and CDR2 FYNNEI. The V end lost 8 bases, the J end lost 1 base, and 18 bases lay between the germline ends. The CDR3 is CASGGGSPGSYNEQFF. CDR3 nucleotide sequence: TGTGCCAGCGGGGGAGGTAGTCCGGGTTCCTACAATGAGCAGTTCTTC.

V usage is TRBV2 and J usage is TRBJ1-1; TRBD1 matches 11 bases. With 8 bases clipped from V and 9 bases from J, the junction kept 11 bases outside the gene matches. This CDR3 has 14 residues. CDR1 is SNHLY, CDR2 FYNNEI, per germline. In DNA, the CDR3 is TGTGCCAGCGCCATCCCCGGGACAGGGGGGCAAGCTTTCTTT. It codes for CASAIPGTGGQAFF.

The rearrangement joins TRBV18 to TRBJ1-3; TRBD1 matches 8 bases. Germline V lookup: CDR1 KGHSH, CDR2 LQKENI. This CDR3 spans 16 amino acids. The J segment lost 3 bases and the V segment lost 2 bases, leaving 6 bases of the junction unmatched. The CDR3 DNA reads TGTGCCAGCTCACCAACTTTGACAGGGGATGGAAACACCATATATTTT. Translating gives CASSPTLTGDGNTIYF.

This clone was recorded only once. J is TRBJ2-5 and V is TRBV6-5; maybe TRBD2 (7 bases). Trimming pared 8 bases from V and 8 bases from J, leaving 21 bases between. The CDR3 covers 14 residues. CDR1 is MNHEY and CDR2 is SVGAGI in the germline V gene. This CDR3 is CASAPGGGRGTQYF. The CDR3 DNA reads TGTGCCAGCGCCCCCGGCGGGGGCAGGGGAACCCAGTACTTC.

The rearrangement uses TRBV12-3 or TRBV12-4 and TRBJ1-2, with D possibly matching TRBD1 (6 bases). V lost 6 bases to trimming and J lost 6 bases, with 14 bases between them. This CDR3 is 13 amino acids long. CDR3 sequence (DNA): TGTGCCAGCAGGGAGGACAGCCCCAATGGCTACACCTTC. Translated, it gives CASREDSPNGYTF.

The chain has TRBV5-5 and TRBJ1-1; 7 bases line up with TRBD1. This CDR3 region has 15 residues. V lost 3 bases and J lost 4; bases outside the gene matches: 9. Looked up from germline, CDR1 is SGHKS and CDR2 is YYEKEE (reference sequence). In DNA, the CDR3 is TGTGCCAGCAGCTCAACCGGGACAGAAGGCACTGAAGCTTTCTTT. Translated: CASSSTGTEGTEAFF. The full variable domain, completed using reference TRBV5-5 and TRBJ1-1, is DAGVTQSPTHLIKTRGQQVTLRCSPISGHKSVSWYQQVLGQGPQFIFQYYEKEERGRGNFPDRFSARQFPNYSSELNVNALLLGDSALYLCASSSTGTEGTEAFFGQGTRLTVV.

This clone has just a few counts. The V call is TRBV15, the J call TRBJ1-1; 8 bases align to TRBD1. V was pared by 4 bases and J by 1 base, with 5 bases of the junction left unmatched. Germline assignment: CDR1 LNHNV and CDR2 YYDKDF (reference sequence). This CDR3 region has 15 residues. The CDR3 DNA follows: TGTGCCACCAGCACCGTAACAGGGGGGAACACTGAAGCTTTCTTT. Encoded protein: CATSTVTGGNTEAFF.

The chain joins TRBV20-1 to TRBJ1-2, with D tentatively TRBD1 (6 bases). The CDR3 has 11 amino acids. Germline V lookup: CDR1 DFQATT, CDR2 SNEGSKA (reference sequence). Trimming took 4 bases from V and 14 from J, leaving 17 bases between them. CDR3 sequence: CSATLRDTGTF. As DNA, the CDR3 is TGCAGTGCTACCCTCAGGGATACAGGGACCTTC.

This chain uses TRBV27 with TRBJ2-5; possibly TRBD2 for D (6 bases). This CDR3 is built from 18 residues. Trimming stripped 0 bases from V and 4 bases from J, with 21 bases between. The V gene's germline CDR1 is MNHEY and CDR2 SMNVEV (reference sequence). The CDR3 reads CASSLSSSGPSALETQYF. CDR3 coding DNA: TGTGCCAGCAGTTTATCGTCGTCCGGGCCTAGCGCGTTAGAGACCCAGTACTTC.

The rearrangement uses TRBV5-5 and TRBJ2-2, with D uncertain. Trimming removed 3 bases from V and 5 bases from J, with 8 bases in between. The CDR3 extends over 13 amino acids. The germline V gene has CDR1 SGHKS and CDR2 YYEKEE (reference sequence). In nucleotides, the CDR3 is TGTGCCAGCAGCTCCCGACAAACCGGGGAGCTGTTTTTT. This gives the protein CASSSRQTGELFF.

The sample holds one count of this clone. The rearrangement links TRBV30 to TRBJ1-6; 7 bases agree with TRBD1. The CDR3 is made up of 16 amino acids. V trimming: 6 bases; J trimming: 4 bases; junction bases outside the gene matches: 12. Germline assignment: CDR1 GTSNPN and CDR2 SVGIG (reference sequence). The CDR3 region has the DNA TGTGCCTGCCTACCCTCCGGGACAGAGTATAATTCACCCCTCCACTTT. Its protein product is CACLPSGTEYNSPLHF.

This clone was counted only a few times. The CDR3 loop is CASGKGPYYGYTF. The CDR3 DNA is TGTGCCAGCGGGAAGGGGCCTTACTATGGCTACACCTTC. The chain couples TRBV6-5 to TRBJ1-2, with D possibly matching TRBD1 (5 bases). There are 13 residues in the CDR3. Looked up from germline, CDR1 is MNHEY and CDR2 is SVGAGI. Trimming removed 8 bases from V and 3 bases from J, with 13 bases in between.

The chain links TRBV5-4 to TRBJ2-5; TRBD1 agrees at 10 bases. The CDR3 covers 15 residues. V dropped 3 bases and J dropped 5; count of bases not matched to a gene: 7. Germline V gene sequence: CDR1 SGHNT, CDR2 YYREEE (reference sequence). For the CDR3, the DNA is TGTGCCAGCAGCTCCCGGGACAGGGGAAGGGAGACCCAGTACTTC. It specifies CASSSRDRGRETQYF.

This chain uses TRBV24-1 with TRBJ2-1, with 10 bases that match TRBD2. With V trimmed by 2 bases and J by 4 bases, 10 bases remained unmatched. Germline V gene lookup returns CDR1 KGHDR and CDR2 SFDVKD. The length of the CDR3 is 18 residues. The CDR3 region is CATSDSSLAGAHYNEQFF. The CDR3, as DNA: TGTGCCACCAGTGATTCTTCCCTAGCGGGGGCCCATTACAATGAGCAGTTCTTC.

The count of this clone is one. V and J are TRBV6-1 and TRBJ2-2, with 8 bases lining up with TRBD2. The CDR3 extends over 22 amino acids. Germline CDR1 and CDR2: MNHNS and SASEGT. V shed 2 bases, J shed 5 bases, and the junction held 25 bases outside the gene matches. The DNA of the CDR3 is TGTGCCAGCAGTGAACCAAGAATTTTTCGCTTAGGCGGGACTAGGGGGACCGGGGAGCTGTTTTTT. Its translation: CASSEPRIFRLGGTRGTGELFF.

This clone came up once. The chain employs TRBV4-1 and TRBJ1-1; 7 nucleotides agree with TRBD1. The CDR3 runs to 15 residues. Germline-derived CDR1 and CDR2 are MGHRA and YSYEKL. Trimming cost V 1 base and J 4 bases; bases outside gene matches: 6. The CDR3 DNA is TGCGCCAGCAGCCAAGGGCAGGGGGTAGGCACTGAAGCTTTCTTT. Its protein product is CASSQGQGVGTEAFF.

In DNA form, the CDR3 reads TGTGCCAGCAGTTTAAAGCAGCGTTCCTACAATGAGCAGTTCTTC. Translating gives CASSLKQRSYNEQFF. The V gene is TRBV28, the J gene TRBJ2-1, with D hard to call. CDR1 MDHEN and CDR2 SYDVKM come from the germline V gene. Trimming removed 2 bases at V and 1 base at J, with 9 bases between. This CDR3 comprises 15 residues.